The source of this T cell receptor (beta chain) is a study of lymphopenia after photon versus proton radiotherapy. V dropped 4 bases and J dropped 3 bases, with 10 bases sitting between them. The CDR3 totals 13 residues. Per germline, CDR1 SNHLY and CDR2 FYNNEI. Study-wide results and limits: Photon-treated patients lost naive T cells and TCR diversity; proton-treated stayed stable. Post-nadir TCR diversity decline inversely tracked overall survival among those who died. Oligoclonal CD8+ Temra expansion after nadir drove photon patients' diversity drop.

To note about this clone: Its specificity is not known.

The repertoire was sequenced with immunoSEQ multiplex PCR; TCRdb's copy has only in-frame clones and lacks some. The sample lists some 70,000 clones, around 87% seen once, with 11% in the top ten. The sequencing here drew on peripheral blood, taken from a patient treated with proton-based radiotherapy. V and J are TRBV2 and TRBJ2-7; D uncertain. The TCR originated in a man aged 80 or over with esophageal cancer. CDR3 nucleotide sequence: TGTGCCAGCAGTGGGAACGGGTACTACGAGCAGTACTTC. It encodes CASSGNGYYEQYF.